This TCR beta chain was recorded in a study of T-cell memory formation after mild COVID-19. TCRdb processed the 5' RACE reads anew with MiXCR; each CDR3 protein has one entry. This sample yields approximately 300,000 distinct CDR3 sequences, of which more than 15% are seen a single time; about a fifth belongs to the top ten. Germline V CDR1 and CDR2: SGDLS, YYNGEE. Trimming cost V 1 base and J 2 bases; bases outside gene matches: 6. The CDR3 sequence is 17 residues long. Notes on the study in general: SARS-CoV-2 specificity was not confirmed for second-wave clones peaking on day 37. Day 15 to 85 contractors were CD4/CD8 balanced; later expanders leaned CD4+. The appearance of some responding clones in pre-infection memory suggested that cross-reactive memory joined. For contracting clones, CD4+ ones sat mainly in CM and EM, CD8+ in EMRA.

This clonotype was detected only a few times. Its antigen remains unknown. The clonotype originates from a man between 18 and 29 years old who had mild COVID-19 (a few samples of this study predate the infection). Cell type and time point are not known. The chain is built from TRBV9 and TRBJ2-5, with TRBD2 matching over 12 bases. Input material: PBMCs or a T cell subset sorted from them (not recorded which). The CDR3 is CASSVSLAGGQQETQYF. CDR3 in DNA: TGTGCCAGCAGCGTATCCCTAGCGGGGGGGCAACAAGAGACCCAGTACTTC.